This TCR beta chain derives from a study of T cell changes during pregnancy in multiple sclerosis. Method: immunoSEQ multiplex PCR; TCRdb's copy keeps in-frame clones and lacks some. The data contain tens of thousands of clones, about 91% of them seen just once; the ten biggest clones take up around 0.81%. From germline, CDR1 is LNHDA and CDR2 SQIVND (reference sequence). V lost 5 bases and J 0 bases, leaving 13 bases between the germline ends. The CDR3 length is 15 residues. This clone was detected a few times. The chain carries TRBV19 and TRBJ1-2, with D tentatively TRBD1 (5 bases). The clonotype originates from a female donor with multiple sclerosis, enrolled in a pregnancy study. The input for sequencing was peripheral blood, taken before pregnancy. The CDR3 spells CASSRAGITNYGYTF. The CDR3 nucleotides read TGTGCCAGTAGTCGGGCAGGGATCACTAACTATGGCTACACCTTC.